This T cell receptor (beta chain) was sequenced for a study of T cells after yellow fever vaccination. Study in general: Those fractions that held only low numbers of cells were prepared using the SMART-Seq v4 Ultra Low Input RNA kit.

TCRdb passed the 5' RACE reads through MiXCR, listing each CDR3 protein once. The table has more than 450,000 distinct CDR3 sequences, 21% seen once; the top ten hold about 16%. Comment on this clonotype: Its antigen remains unknown.

Study-wide results and limits: Post-booster repertoires again held most primary-vaccination clones (approximately 96% CD4, roughly 88% CD8).

This receptor was identified in a man between 18 and 35 years old who received the YFV17D yellow fever vaccine. Material: PBMCs, obtained approximately 22 days after the first yellow fever vaccination.

The CDR3: CASSKERAIEQDTQYF. CDR3 bases: TGTGCCAGCAGCAAAGAAAGGGCCATAGAACAGGATACGCAGTATTTT. This chain uses TRBV21-1 with TRBJ2-3; no check of the table's D call, TRBD2, against the DNA was made. TRBV21-1 is shown as a pseudogene. This CDR3 is 16 amino acids long.